These T cell receptor beta chains were read from a single sample in a study of cytomegalovirus exposure and HLA in healthy donors. Sequencing was performed with immunoSEQ multiplex PCR; in TCRdb, only in-frame clones are kept and a portion is missing. The sample records 60,000 to 75,000 clones, around four fifths being singletons. Material: PBMCs. These receptors originate from a woman in her 30s in good health and CMV-seropositive. CDR3s include the opening cysteine and the closing phenylalanine or tryptophan. The order of the fields is CDR3 protein, CDR3 DNA, clone size, V gene, J gene, D gene. D genes are given only for firm matches. Clone size is given for some rows only: seen once, a few or many times, or a class if the clone is expanded.

CDR3 protein: CASRGTGGRQPQHF
CDR3 DNA: TGTGCCAGCAGAGGGACAGGGGGCCGGCAGCCCCAGCATTTT
clone size: .
V gene: TRBV6-1
J gene: TRBJ1-5
D gene: TRBD1

CDR3 protein: CASSQETGANTGELFF
CDR3 DNA: TGCGCCAGCAGCCAAGAGACAGGGGCGAACACCGGGGAGCTGTTTTTT
clone size: .
V gene: TRBV4-3
J gene: TRBJ2-2
D gene: TRBD1

CDR3 protein: CSATTSDSYEQYF
CDR3 DNA: TGCAGCGCCACGACTAGCGACTCCTACGAGCAGTACTTC
clone size: once
V gene: TRBV29-1
J gene: TRBJ2-7
D gene: TRBD2

CDR3 protein: CASIGEDTEAFF
CDR3 DNA: TGTGCCAGCATTGGGGAGGACACTGAAGCTTTCTTT
clone size: few
V gene: TRBV6-1
J gene: TRBJ1-1
D gene: .

CDR3 protein: CASSPQDRAIYNERFF
CDR3 DNA: TGTGCCAGCAGCCCCCAGGACAGGGCCATCTACAATGAGCGGTTCTTC
clone size: .
V gene: TRBV4-2
J gene: TRBJ2-1
D gene: TRBD1

CDR3 protein: CASKAEVTDTQYF
CDR3 DNA: TGTGCCAGCAAGGCGGAGGTCACAGATACGCAGTATTTT
clone size: .
V gene: TRBV27
J gene: TRBJ2-3
D gene: .

CDR3 protein: CAWSAQEQFF
CDR3 DNA: TGTGCCTGGAGCGCACAGGAGCAGTTCTTC
clone size: .
V gene: TRBV30
J gene: TRBJ2-1
D gene: .

CDR3 protein: CASSPAGVWGNEQYF
CDR3 DNA: TGTGCCAGCTCCCCCGCGGGGGTCTGGGGGAACGAGCAGTACTTC
clone size: .
V gene: TRBV18
J gene: TRBJ2-7
D gene: TRBD2

CDR3 protein: CSGLTPGQGDGYTF
CDR3 DNA: TGCAGCGGGCTTACACCGGGACAGGGGGATGGCTACACCTTC
clone size: .
V gene: TRBV29-1
J gene: TRBJ1-2
D gene: TRBD1

CDR3 protein: CASSLARSYEQYF
CDR3 DNA: TGCGCCAGCAGCTTGGCCCGTTCCTACGAGCAGTACTTC
clone size: few
V gene: TRBV5-1
J gene: TRBJ2-7
D gene: .

CDR3 protein: CASSQDRSREDTQYF
CDR3 DNA: TGCGCCAGCAGCCAAGATAGGTCGAGGGAAGATACGCAGTATTTT
clone size: .
V gene: TRBV4-3
J gene: TRBJ2-3
D gene: .

CDR3 protein: CASSYSWEGEWETQYF
CDR3 DNA: TGTGCCAGCAGTTACTCCTGGGAGGGGGAGTGGGAGACCCAGTACTTC
clone size: few
V gene: TRBV6-5
J gene: TRBJ2-5
D gene: .

CDR3 protein: CASSPGVGETQYF
CDR3 DNA: TGTGCCAGCAGCCCGGGGGTGGGAGAGACCCAGTACTTC
clone size: .
V gene: TRBV7-6
J gene: TRBJ2-5
D gene: .

CDR3 protein: CASSSLQSSSTDTQYF
CDR3 DNA: TGTGCCAGCAGCTCCCTCCAGTCGTCTAGCACAGATACGCAGTATTTT
clone size: .
V gene: TRBV9
J gene: TRBJ2-3
D gene: .

CDR3 protein: CASSPGTNTEAFF
CDR3 DNA: TGTGCCAGCAGTCCAGGGACAAATACTGAAGCTTTCTTT
clone size: .
V gene: TRBV27
J gene: TRBJ1-1
D gene: .

CDR3 protein: CASSLGQGSTEAFF
CDR3 DNA: TGTGCCAGCAGCCTGGGACAGGGATCCACTGAAGCTTTCTTT
clone size: once
V gene: TRBV6-5
J gene: TRBJ1-1
D gene: TRBD1

CDR3 protein: CASSQNRPNYGYTF
CDR3 DNA: TGTGCCAGCAGTCAAAACAGACCTAACTATGGCTACACCTTC
clone size: .
V gene: TRBV27
J gene: TRBJ1-2
D gene: .

CDR3 protein: CSVEASGYNEQFF
CDR3 DNA: TGCAGCGTTGAGGCTAGCGGCTACAATGAGCAGTTCTTC
clone size: .
V gene: TRBV29-1
J gene: TRBJ2-1
D gene: TRBD2

CDR3 protein: CASSPTGGPQFYEQYF
CDR3 DNA: TGTGCCAGCAGTCCTACAGGGGGCCCTCAATTTTACGAGCAGTACTTC
clone size: .
V gene: TRBV7-6
J gene: TRBJ2-7
D gene: TRBD1

CDR3 protein: CASSSGTEHYEQYF
CDR3 DNA: TGTGCCAGCAGTTCCGGGACAGAGCACTACGAGCAGTACTTC
clone size: .
V gene: TRBV27
J gene: TRBJ2-7
D gene: TRBD1

CDR3 protein: CASSDTGNEQFF
CDR3 DNA: TGTGCCAGCAGTGACACTGGCAATGAGCAGTTCTTC
clone size: .
V gene: TRBV25-1
J gene: TRBJ2-1
D gene: .

CDR3 protein: CASRPSGGAYEQYF
CDR3 DNA: TGTGCCAGCAGACCGTCGGGGGGCGCGTACGAGCAGTACTTC
clone size: few
V gene: TRBV6-5
J gene: TRBJ2-7
D gene: .

CDR3 protein: CATGQGAGNTIYF
CDR3 DNA: TGTGCCACCGGACAGGGGGCAGGAAACACCATATATTTT
clone size: .
V gene: TRBV13
J gene: TRBJ1-3
D gene: TRBD1

CDR3 protein: CASSEKRLGSYEQYF
CDR3 DNA: TGCGCCAGCAGTGAGAAGAGGTTAGGCTCCTACGAGCAGTACTTC
clone size: once
V gene: TRBV10-1
J gene: TRBJ2-7
D gene: .

CDR3 protein: CASSRTGRNNEQFF
CDR3 DNA: TGTGCCAGCAGTCGGACAGGGAGGAACAATGAGCAGTTCTTC
clone size: .
V gene: TRBV6-5
J gene: TRBJ2-1
D gene: TRBD1

CDR3 protein: CTSSQKNNLQQLLAPTDTQYF
CDR3 DNA: TGCACCAGCAGCCAAAAGAATAATTTACAGCAACTCCTCGCCCCCACAGATACGCAGTATTTT
clone size: .
V gene: TRBV1
J gene: TRBJ2-3
D gene: .

CDR3 protein: CASSQFGGSEKLFF
CDR3 DNA: TGCGCCAGCAGCCAATTTGGGGGGAGTGAAAAACTGTTTTTT
clone size: .
V gene: TRBV4-1
J gene: TRBJ1-4
D gene: .

CDR3 protein: CASSFQGMTEAFF
CDR3 DNA: TGTGCCAGCAGCTTTCAGGGGATGACGGAAGCTTTCTTT
clone size: .
V gene: TRBV11-2
J gene: TRBJ1-1
D gene: .

CDR3 protein: CASSFPGTGSNTEAFF
CDR3 DNA: TGTGCCAGCAGTTTCCCAGGGACAGGTTCGAACACTGAAGCTTTCTTT
clone size: .
V gene: TRBV28
J gene: TRBJ1-1
D gene: TRBD1

CDR3 protein: CASSVGAAANEKLFF
CDR3 DNA: TGTGCCAGCAGCGTAGGTGCAGCGGCAAATGAAAAACTGTTTTTT
clone size: few
V gene: TRBV9
J gene: TRBJ1-4
D gene: .

CDR3 protein: CATRRAGGPYEQYF
CDR3 DNA: TGTGCCACCCGCAGGGCGGGAGGGCCCTACGAGCAGTACTTC
clone size: .
V gene: TRBV5-4
J gene: TRBJ2-7
D gene: TRBD2

CDR3 protein: CASSSRDSQETQYF
CDR3 DNA: TGTGCCAGCAGCTCCCGGGACTCTCAAGAGACCCAGTACTTC
clone size: .
V gene: TRBV13
J gene: TRBJ2-5
D gene: .

CDR3 protein: CSVAGEQFF
CDR3 DNA: TGCAGCGTTGCGGGTGAGCAGTTCTTC
clone size: few
V gene: TRBV29-1
J gene: TRBJ2-1
D gene: .

CDR3 protein: CASSRRLAGGRPGEQFF
CDR3 DNA: TGTGCCAGCAGCCGTCGACTAGCGGGAGGCCGTCCGGGTGAGCAGTTCTTC
clone size: .
V gene: TRBV13
J gene: TRBJ2-1
D gene: TRBD2

CDR3 protein: CASSYVRQINSPLHF
CDR3 DNA: TGTGCCAGCAGTTACGTTCGACAGATAAATTCACCCCTCCACTTT
clone size: few
V gene: TRBV6-6
J gene: TRBJ1-6
D gene: .

CDR3 protein: CASKAGEDTQYF
CDR3 DNA: TGTGCCAGCAAAGCGGGGGAAGATACGCAGTATTTT
clone size: .
V gene: TRBV28
J gene: TRBJ2-3
D gene: TRBD2

CDR3 protein: CASSPPRLAVKGQYF
CDR3 DNA: TGTGCCAGCAGCCCCCCGCGGCTAGCGGTAAAGGGGCAGTACTTC
clone size: few
V gene: TRBV21-1
J gene: TRBJ2-7
D gene: .

CDR3 protein: CATRSYEQYF
CDR3 DNA: TGTGCCACCCGCTCCTACGAGCAGTACTTC
clone size: .
V gene: TRBV2
J gene: TRBJ2-7
D gene: .

CDR3 protein: CASSSTSGKSHEQYF
CDR3 DNA: TGTGCCAGCAGTTCGACTAGCGGGAAATCCCACGAGCAGTACTTC
clone size: .
V gene: TRBV6-1
J gene: TRBJ2-7
D gene: TRBD2

CDR3 protein: CASSVLGGEAFF
CDR3 DNA: TGTGCCAGCAGCGTACTTGGGGGGGAAGCTTTCTTT
clone size: .
V gene: TRBV9
J gene: TRBJ1-1
D gene: .

CDR3 protein: CASGRGSNQPQHF
CDR3 DNA: TGTGCCAGCGGGAGAGGTAGCAATCAGCCCCAGCATTTT
clone size: .
V gene: TRBV7-2
J gene: TRBJ1-5
D gene: .